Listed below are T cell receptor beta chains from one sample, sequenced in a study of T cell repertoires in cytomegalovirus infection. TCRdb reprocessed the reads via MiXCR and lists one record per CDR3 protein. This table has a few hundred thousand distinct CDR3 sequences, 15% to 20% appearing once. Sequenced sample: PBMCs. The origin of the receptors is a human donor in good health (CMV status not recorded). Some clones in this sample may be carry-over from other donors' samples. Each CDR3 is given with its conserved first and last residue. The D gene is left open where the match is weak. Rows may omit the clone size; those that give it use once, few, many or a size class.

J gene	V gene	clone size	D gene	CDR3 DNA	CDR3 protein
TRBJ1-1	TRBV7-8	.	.	TGTGCCAGCAGCTTATTGGAGGGAATGAACACTGAAGCTTTCTTT	CASSLLEGMNTEAFF
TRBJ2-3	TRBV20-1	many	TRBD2	TGCAGTGCCCTCCCGGGGGGGGGCACAGATACGCAGTATTTT	CSALPGGGTDTQYF
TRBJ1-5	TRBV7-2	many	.	TGTGCCAGCAGCTTAGTAACTCAGCCCCAGCATTTT	CASSLVTQPQHF
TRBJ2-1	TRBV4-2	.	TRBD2	TGTGCCAGCAGCCAGGAGGGGACTAGCGGAGACAATGAGCAGTTCTTC	CASSQEGTSGDNEQFF
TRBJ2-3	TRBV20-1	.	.	TGCAGTGCATGGACAGATACGCAGTATTTT	CSAWTDTQYF
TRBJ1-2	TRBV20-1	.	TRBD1	TGCAGTGCTACGACAGGGCCTCCCTATGGCTACACCTTC	CSATTGPPYGYTF
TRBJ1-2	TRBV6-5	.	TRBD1	TGTGCCAGCAAATCTGGGGCAGGGACAGGGGTTTTTGGCTACACCTTC	CASKSGAGTGVFGYTF
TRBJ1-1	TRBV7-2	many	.	TGTGCCAGCAGCTTCGTCAGGAGCACTGAAGCTTTCTTT	CASSFVRSTEAFF
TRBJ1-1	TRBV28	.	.	TGTGCCAGCAGTTTGTCCCGTCACACTGAAGCTTTCTTT	CASSLSRHTEAFF
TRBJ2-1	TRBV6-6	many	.	TGTGCCAGCAGTTACTCGATTGGACCAGGCAATTACAATGAGCAGTTCTTC	CASSYSIGPGNYNEQFF
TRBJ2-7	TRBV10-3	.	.	TGTGCCATCAGTGAGCCAGGGGCGACCTACGAGCAGTACTTC	CAISEPGATYEQYF
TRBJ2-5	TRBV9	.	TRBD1	TGTGCCAGCAGCGTAGAGGGGCAGGGGGCGTTTGAGACCCAGTACTTC	CASSVEGQGAFETQYF
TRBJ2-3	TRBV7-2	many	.	TGTGCCAGCAGCACATACACTAGCACAGATACGCAGTATTTT	CASSTYTSTDTQYF
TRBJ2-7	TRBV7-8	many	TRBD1	TGTGCCAGCAGCTTAAGTCAGGGGGCGGACGAGCAGTACTTC	CASSLSQGADEQYF
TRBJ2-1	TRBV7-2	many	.	TGTGCCAGCAGCCCCTCTGGGGGTAGCTCGTGGAATGAGCAGTTCTTC	CASSPSGGSSWNEQFF
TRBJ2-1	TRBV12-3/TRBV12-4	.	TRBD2	TGTGCCAGCACCGCGGGGGTAGCGGGGTATGAGCAGTTCTTC	CASTAGVAGYEQFF
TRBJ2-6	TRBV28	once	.	TGTGCCAGCAGTTCAGGCTTAGGTGGGGCCAACGTCCTGACTTTC	CASSSGLGGANVLTF
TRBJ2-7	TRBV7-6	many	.	TGTGCCAGCAGCTTAGACCCTACGTCCTACGAGCAGTACTTC	CASSLDPTSYEQYF
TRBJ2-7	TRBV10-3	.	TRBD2	TGTGCCATCAGTGATGCAGGGAGGGGTTACGAGCAGTACTTC	CAISDAGRGYEQYF
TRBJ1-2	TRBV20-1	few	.	TGCAGTGCTTTCTTGCGGGACATGGGCTATGGCTACACCTTC	CSAFLRDMGYGYTF
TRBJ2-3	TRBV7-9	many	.	TGTGCCAGCAGCTTGGGACGACGGGGGAGCGATACGCAGTATTTT	CASSLGRRGSDTQYF
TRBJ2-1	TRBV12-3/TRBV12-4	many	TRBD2	TGTGCCAGCAGGACCGAACTAGCGGCGTCCTACAATGAGCAGTTCTTC	CASRTELAASYNEQFF
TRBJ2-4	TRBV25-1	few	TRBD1	TGTGCCAGCAGTCTAGGGGGCAGTGCCAAAAACATTCAGTACTTC	CASSLGGSAKNIQYF
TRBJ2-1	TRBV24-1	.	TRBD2	TGTGCCACCAGTGATCCAGCGGGGGACAATGAGCAGTTCTTC	CATSDPAGDNEQFF
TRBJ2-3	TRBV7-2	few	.	TGTGCCAGCAGCTTAGAACGGGGGCCCCAGGGAGATACGCAGTATTTT	CASSLERGPQGDTQYF
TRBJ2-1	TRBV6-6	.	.	TGTGCCAGCACAGAACTAGGGGCTAATGAGCAGTTCTTC	CASTELGANEQFF
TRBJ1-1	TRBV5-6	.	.	TGTGCCAGCAGTCGTTGGGAGGCTATGAACACTGAAGCTTTCTTT	CASSRWEAMNTEAFF
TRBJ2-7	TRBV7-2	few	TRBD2	TGTGCCAGCAGCCTTAGCGGGGAGGGGTCCTACGAGCAGTACTTC	CASSLSGEGSYEQYF
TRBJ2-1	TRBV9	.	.	TGTGCCAGCAGCGTAGGGGCGCATGAGCAGTTCTTC	CASSVGAHEQFF
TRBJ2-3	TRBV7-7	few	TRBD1	TGTGCTAGCAGCCCCGGGACAGGTGGAACAGATACGCAGTATTTT	CASSPGTGGTDTQYF
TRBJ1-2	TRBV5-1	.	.	TGCGCCAGCAGCTTGGAACTGGGCGGCTACACCTTC	CASSLELGGYTF
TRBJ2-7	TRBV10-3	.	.	TGTGCCATCAGTGAGCCCTCCTCCCCCCAGCAGTACTTC	CAISEPSSPQQYF
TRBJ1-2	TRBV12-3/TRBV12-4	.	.	TGTGCCAGCAGCAACTCCTCGATTAACTATGGCTACACCTTC	CASSNSSINYGYTF
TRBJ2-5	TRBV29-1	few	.	TGCAGCGTTGAAGCCAGACTAGTACGAGAGACCCAGTACTTC	CSVEARLVRETQYF
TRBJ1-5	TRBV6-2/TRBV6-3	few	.	TGTGCCAGCAGTTACTACGGAAATCAGCCCCAGCATTTT	CASSYYGNQPQHF
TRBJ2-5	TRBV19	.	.	TGTGCCACGGGACTTGGGCATCCGGAGACCCAGTACTTC	CATGLGHPETQYF
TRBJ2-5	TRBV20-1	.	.	TGCAGTGCTAGGGCAGTAGGAGAGACCCAGTACTTC	CSARAVGETQYF
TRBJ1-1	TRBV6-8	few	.	TGTGCCAGCAGTATATCGGGGGGGCAGACTGAAGCTTTCTTT	CASSISGGQTEAFF
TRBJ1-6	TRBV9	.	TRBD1	TGTGCCAGCAGCGGACAGGGGACGAGCTCCTATAATTCACCCCTCCACTTT	CASSGQGTSSYNSPLHF
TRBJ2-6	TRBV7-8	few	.	TGTGCCAGCAGCTACCAACAGGGTCCTGGGGCCAACGTCCTGACTTTC	CASSYQQGPGANVLTF
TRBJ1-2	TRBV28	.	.	TGTGCCAGCAGTTTATTCATACCCCTGGACTATGGCTACACCTTC	CASSLFIPLDYGYTF
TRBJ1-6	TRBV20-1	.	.	TGCAGTGCTAGATCCAGGGACCTTAATTCACCCCTCCACTTT	CSARSRDLNSPLHF
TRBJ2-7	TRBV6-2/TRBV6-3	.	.	TGTGCCAGCAGCTATACGGGACATACCTACGAGCAGTACTTC	CASSYTGHTYEQYF
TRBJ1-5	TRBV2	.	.	TGTGCCAGCAGTTGGACTTTTTATAGCAATCAGCCCCAGCATTTT	CASSWTFYSNQPQHF
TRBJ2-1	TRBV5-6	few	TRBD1	TGTGCCAGCAGCTTGTCGGACAGGGAGTACAATGAGCAGTTCTTC	CASSLSDREYNEQFF
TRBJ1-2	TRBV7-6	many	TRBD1	TGTGCCAGCAGCCCCCCAGACAGGGCAAGGTCCAGTGACTATGGCTACACCTTC	CASSPPDRARSSDYGYTF
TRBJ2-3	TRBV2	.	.	TGTGCCAGCAGTGCGGAGGGGTTAAGCACAGATACGCAGTATTTT	CASSAEGLSTDTQYF
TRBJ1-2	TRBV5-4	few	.	TGTGCCAGCAGCCCGGGGACGCACGGCTACACCTTC	CASSPGTHGYTF
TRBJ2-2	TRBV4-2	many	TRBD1	TGTGCCAGCAGCCAAGAAACAGGGGGTTCAGCGAACACCGGGGAGCTGTTTTTT	CASSQETGGSANTGELFF
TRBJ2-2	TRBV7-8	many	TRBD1	TGTGCCAGCAGCCCAGGGACAGTAACCGGGGAGCTGTTTTTT	CASSPGTVTGELFF
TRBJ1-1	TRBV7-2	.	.	TGTGCCAGCAGTCCCCAAGTTTCGAACACTGAAGCTTTCTTT	CASSPQVSNTEAFF
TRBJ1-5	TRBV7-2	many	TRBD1	TGTGCCAGCAGCTGGGACAGGGGTGGCTCTCAGCCCCAGCATTTT	CASSWDRGGSQPQHF
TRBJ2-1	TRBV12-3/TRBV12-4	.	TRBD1	TGTGCCAGCAGCTGGACAGGGGGTGGGCCCCAGTTCTTC	CASSWTGGGPQFF
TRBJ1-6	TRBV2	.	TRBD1	TGTGCCAGCAGTGAAGGACAGGGGCATTCACCCCTCCACTTT	CASSEGQGHSPLHF
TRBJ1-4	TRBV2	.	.	TGTGCCAGCAACAGGGTCTGGTCAACTAATGAAAAACTGTTTTTT	CASNRVWSTNEKLFF
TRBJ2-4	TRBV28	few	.	TGTGCCAGCAGTCCTACAGGGTTCGAAAACATTCAGTACTTC	CASSPTGFENIQYF
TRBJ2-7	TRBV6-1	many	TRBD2	TGTGCCAGCAGGCCCCCCACGGGAGGCAGCTCCTACGAGCAGTACTTC	CASRPPTGGSSYEQYF
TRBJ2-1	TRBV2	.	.	TGTGCCAGCGTCCCGTCGGCGAGGTACAATGAGCAGTTCTTC	CASVPSARYNEQFF
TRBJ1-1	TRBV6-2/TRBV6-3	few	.	TGTGCCAGCAGAAGGGGTGACCCGAACACTGAAGCTTTCTTT	CASRRGDPNTEAFF
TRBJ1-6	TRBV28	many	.	TGTGCCAGCAGTTTCGATAATTCCTATAATTCACCCCTCCACTTT	CASSFDNSYNSPLHF